Listed here are 23 T cell receptor beta chains from one sample, sequenced in a study of spatial heterogeneity in lung cancer. Study conclusions and caveats: The study found that expanded intratumoral alpha and beta TCR counts tracked tumor mutation counts.

TCRdb itself ran the 5' RACE reads through MiXCR, one entry per CDR3 protein. This table has about 18,000 distinct CDR3 sequences, around a tenth appearing once. No antigen has been assigned to these receptors. Noted time point: sample taken at primary tumor resection. The sequencing used lung tumor tissue, collected at surgery. These receptors all stem from a female donor with early-stage non-small cell lung cancer.

With regard to this clonotype: This beta chain is off target for a library built for alpha chains, so its abundance means little. J is TRBJ2-1 and V is TRBV20-1; D unresolved. The V gene's germline CDR1 is DFQATT and CDR2 SNEGSKA (reference sequence). Trimming cost V 8 bases and J 0 bases, with 11 bases left between them. The CDR3 extends over 13 amino acids. CDR3 protein: CSPAYSSYNEQFF. CDR3 bases: TGCAGTCCGGCCTATAGCTCCTACAATGAGCAGTTCTTC.

This clonotype showed up just a few times. The library was prepared for alpha chains; this beta chain is a stray read, so its frequency means little. The chain has TRBV18 and TRBJ2-1; TRBD2 matches 8 bases. J lost 2 bases, V lost 3 bases, and 3 bases had no gene match. Germline-derived CDR1 and CDR2 are KGHSH and LQKENI. The CDR3 is 15 amino acids. The CDR3 here is CASSPSGVPYNEQFF. The CDR3 region has the DNA TGTGCCAGCTCACCTAGCGGGGTTCCCTACAATGAGCAGTTCTTC.

Worth noting for this clonotype: This beta chain is an off-target read within a library intended for alpha chains, so its frequency means little. This sequence joins TRBV29-1 and TRBJ1-6; weak D call: TRBD1 (5 bases). V was cut by 6 bases and J by 8 bases, with 17 bases left in between. The CDR3 spans 14 residues. Germline CDR1 and CDR2: SQVTM and ANQGSEA. CDR3 in amino acids: CSVRRGGRDSPLHF. The CDR3 region has the DNA TGCAGCGTAAGGAGGGGAGGGAGGGATTCACCCCTCCACTTT.

A note on this clonotype: This beta chain came through as a stray read in a library set up for alpha chains, and its size says little. The CDR3 DNA reads TGTGCCAGCAGCTTTCAGACAGGGTTTGAGCAGTTCTTC. Translated, it gives CASSFQTGFEQFF. The V call is TRBV7-3, the J call TRBJ2-1; 7 positions match TRBD1. Germline CDR1 SGHTA, CDR2 FQGTGA. V lost 3 bases, J lost 9 bases, and 5 bases stayed unmatched. The CDR3 consists of 13 residues. The full variable domain, rest sourced from reference TRBV7-3 and TRBJ2-1, is GAGVSQTPSNKVTEKGKYVELRCDPISGHTALYWYRQSLGQGPEFLIYFQGTGAADDSGLPNDRFFAVRPEGSVSTLKIQRTERGDSAVYLCASSFQTGFEQFFGPGTRLTVL.

This clonotype has more than one count but fewer than ten. This beta chain represents an off-target read in a library built for alpha chains; its size is of limited meaning. V and J are TRBV20-1 and TRBJ2-7; 11 bases match TRBD2. The germline CDR1 and CDR2 sequences are DFQATT and SNEGSKA (reference sequence). The CDR3 has 13 amino acids. The ends lost 6 bases at V and 2 bases at J; junction bases unmatched: 3. The CDR3 sequence is CSARLAGTYEQYF. DNA for the CDR3: TGCAGTGCCAGACTAGCGGGGACCTACGAGCAGTACTTC.

This clonotype was recorded a few times. This beta chain came through as a stray read in a library set up for alpha chains, and its size says little. The chain uses TRBV20-1 and TRBJ2-1; D could derive from TRBD1 or TRBD2 (5 bases each). The CDR3 contains 13 residues. Trimming shortened V by 0 bases and J by 12 bases, and 15 bases separated the two germline ends. Per germline, CDR1 DFQATT and CDR2 SNEGSKA (reference sequence). The CDR3 nucleotides read TGCAGTGCTAGAGAAACTGTCACTGGGGGGCAGTTCTTC. Amino acid sequence: CSARETVTGGQFF.

In its sample, this clonotype was seen many times. A library made for alpha chains picked up this beta chain off target, so its size means little. This chain joins TRBV29-1 and TRBJ2-2; 12 nucleotides agree with TRBD1. Germline loops: CDR1 SQVTM, CDR2 ANQGSEA. The J segment lost 6 bases and the V segment lost 4 bases, leaving 6 bases of the junction unmatched. The CDR3 is 15 amino acids. The chain's CDR3 is CSVVGTGGAAGELFF. The CDR3 DNA reads as TGCAGCGTTGTCGGGACAGGGGGCGCGGCCGGGGAGCTGTTTTTT.

This clonotype is medium-sized within its sample. Found in a library prepared for alpha chains, this beta chain is an off-target read, and its abundance has little meaning. The chain combines TRBV7-2 with TRBJ2-2; 9 nucleotides agree with TRBD1. The germline V gene has CDR1 SGHTA and CDR2 FQGNSA. V was pared by 5 bases and J by 7 bases, with 5 bases of the junction left unmatched. The CDR3 has 14 amino acids. The CDR3 loop reads CASSPGQGYGELFF. In DNA form, the CDR3 reads TGTGCCAGCAGCCCGGGACAGGGTTACGGGGAGCTGTTTTTT.

This clonotype was counted ten times or more. For a library built for alpha chains, this beta chain is a stray read; little rests on its size. The J gene is TRBJ2-1, the V gene TRBV7-9; 7 nucleotides line up with TRBD2. Germline CDR1 SEHNR, CDR2 FQNEAQ (reference sequence). The length of the CDR3 is 16 residues. Unmatched junction bases numbered 12, after V lost 2 bases and J lost 8 bases. The CDR3: CASSLYTGGTLDEQFF. The CDR3 DNA is TGTGCCAGCAGCTTATATACGGGGGGTACCCTCGATGAGCAGTTCTTC.

As concerns this clonotype: The library was designed around alpha chains, so this beta chain is a stray read whose abundance carries little weight. The chain carries TRBV20-1 and TRBJ2-3, with D maybe TRBD1 (5 bases). CDR3 length equals 14 residues. Germline lookup yields CDR1 DFQATT and CDR2 SNEGSKA (reference sequence). V shed 0 bases and J shed 3 bases, with 10 bases lying between them. CDR3 residues: CSARDQGATDTQYF. In DNA form, the CDR3 reads TGCAGTGCTAGAGATCAAGGGGCGACAGATACGCAGTATTTT.

As concerns this clonotype: With the library built for alpha chains, this beta chain is off target and its frequency is not meaningful. This chain links TRBV18 with TRBJ1-3, with D unresolved. This CDR3 has 13 residues. Germline CDR1 and CDR2: KGHSH and LQKENI. Trimming took off 5 bases at V and 6 bases at J, with 11 bases between the two ends. The CDR3, as DNA: TGTGCCAGCTCATTAGATGCGGTAAACACCATATATTTT. Amino acid sequence: CASSLDAVNTIYF.

This clonotype was picked up many times. The library was designed around alpha chains, so this beta chain is a stray read whose abundance carries little weight. The chain carries TRBV25-1 and TRBJ1-1; tentative D call: TRBD1 (6 bases). The CDR3 totals 14 residues. The V gene's germline CDR1 is MGHDK and CDR2 SYGVNS. Deletions cut 8 bases from V and 10 bases from J, with 23 bases between. This CDR3 is CASSPRGGKSRAFF. DNA for the CDR3: TGTGCCAGCTCACCAAGGGGGGGGAAATCAAGAGCTTTCTTT.

Only a few counts were recorded for this clonotype. Since the library was made to target alpha chains, this beta chain is a stray read and its abundance is not meaningful. This chain joins TRBV5-4 and TRBJ2-5; the D gene could be TRBD1 or TRBD2 (5 bases each). Germline V gives CDR1 SGHNT, CDR2 YYREEE (reference sequence). This CDR3 spans 15 amino acids. The ends were cut back, 3 bases at V and 5 bases at J, with 17 bases in the middle. The CDR3 DNA reads as TGTGCCAGCAGCTCCGCCGGGACCGTCCCGGAGACCCAGTACTTC. It encodes CASSSAGTVPETQYF.

This clonotype rates as medium-sized. The library was prepared for alpha chains; this beta chain is a stray read, so its frequency means little. V gene TRBV5-6 combines with J gene TRBJ1-5; D is uncertain. The germline V and J ends were trimmed by 1 base and 4 bases, with 6 bases remaining between them. Germline CDR1 SGHDT, CDR2 YYEEEE. This CDR3 comprises 13 residues. The CDR3 sequence: CASSLNPNQPQHF. In DNA form, the CDR3 reads TGTGCCAGCAGCTTGAACCCTAATCAGCCCCAGCATTTT.

This clonotype has at least ten counts. The size of this beta chain means little, since it is a stray read in a library made for alpha chains. The CDR3 protein is CSARGLAGPEEQYF. In DNA, the CDR3 is TGCAGTGCCCGGGGACTAGCGGGCCCGGAGGAGCAGTACTTC. V is TRBV20-1 and J is TRBJ2-7, with 12 bases identical to TRBD2. There are 14 residues in the CDR3. The germline gives CDR1 DFQATT, CDR2 SNEGSKA (reference sequence). The ends lost 6 bases at V and 7 bases at J; junction bases unmatched: 10.

This clonotype was counted only a few times. For a library built for alpha chains, this beta chain is a stray read; little rests on its size. The V gene is TRBV10-3, the J gene TRBJ1-2; tentative D call: TRBD1 (5 bases). The germline V gene has CDR1 ENHRY and CDR2 SYGVKD. This CDR3 region has 13 residues. Deletions cut 4 bases from V and 5 bases from J, with 11 bases between. CDR3 protein: CAISGGVRYGYTF. CDR3 DNA sequence: TGTGCCATCAGTGGAGGGGTTCGGTATGGCTACACCTTC.

Turning to this clonotype: This may be a read error: a much more frequent sequence differs by one nucleotide. Being off target in a library aimed at alpha chains, this beta chain has a size of little meaning. Here the CDR3 reads CACLGTGNTGELFF. As DNA, the CDR3 is TGTGCCTGTCTCGGGACAGGAAACACCGGGGAGCTGTTTTTT. The chain joins TRBV30 to TRBJ2-2; 8 bases line up with TRBD1. The CDR3 is made up of 14 amino acids. V lost 6 bases and J lost 2; bases outside the gene matches: 5. Germline assignment: CDR1 GTSNPN and CDR2 SVGIG (reference sequence).

This clonotype was seen a handful of times. This beta chain is an unintended read in a library built for alpha chains; its size means little. The V gene is TRBV27, the J gene TRBJ1-6; D gene uncertain. The V and J ends lost 3 bases and 10 bases respectively, with 10 bases between them. The germline V gene has CDR1 MNHEY and CDR2 SMNVEV (reference sequence). The CDR3 runs to 13 residues. CDR3 sequence: CASSFGPSSPLHF. The CDR3 DNA is TGTGCCAGCAGTTTTGGCCCGTCCTCACCCCTCCACTTT.

A note on this clonotype: Found in a library prepared for alpha chains, this beta chain is an off-target read, and its abundance has little meaning. V is TRBV20-1 and J is TRBJ2-7; tentative D call: TRBD2 (7 bases). CDR1 is DFQATT and CDR2 is SNEGSKA in the germline V gene (reference sequence). The CDR3 loop spans 14 amino acids. Trimming cost V 8 bases and J 3 bases, with 20 bases left between them. The CDR3 here is CSLLEGGDYYEQYF. As DNA, the CDR3 is TGCAGTCTCCTGGAGGGGGGGGACTACTACGAGCAGTACTTC.

To note about this clonotype: This beta chain lies outside the target of a library built for alpha chains; its clone size means little. V is TRBV4-3 and J is TRBJ1-2, with unresolved D. With 0 bases removed from V and 3 bases from J, the gap between germline ends came to 14 bases. Germline V lookup: CDR1 LGHNA, CDR2 YSLEER. The length of the CDR3 is 16 residues. The CDR3 loop is CASSQDHPPGDYGYTF. The CDR3 DNA reads TGCGCCAGCAGCCAAGATCACCCGCCAGGAGACTATGGCTACACCTTC.

This clonotype appeared many times. Because this beta chain is a stray read in a library intended to capture alpha chains, its abundance should not be given much weight. The rearrangement uses TRBV6-1 and TRBJ2-7, with TRBD1 matching over 11 bases. The germline gives CDR1 MNHNS, CDR2 SASEGT. With 4 bases clipped from V and 2 bases from J, the junction kept 1 base outside the gene matches. CDR3 length equals 14 residues. The CDR3 loop is CASSGDRGTYEQYF. CDR3 bases: TGTGCCAGCAGTGGGGACAGGGGGACCTACGAGCAGTACTTC.

This clonotype was seen a handful of times. This beta chain is a stray read from a library made for alpha chains; its abundance is not meaningful. The chain couples TRBV5-5 to TRBJ1-1; D gene uncertain. The V and J ends lost 4 bases and 2 bases respectively, with 21 bases between them. Per the germline V gene, CDR1 is SGHKS and CDR2 is YYEKEE (reference sequence). The CDR3 spans 17 residues. The DNA for the CDR3 is TGTGCCAGCAGCGGAATCCGGGCAAATGCGGGTAACACTGAAGCTTTCTTT. Its protein product is CASSGIRANAGNTEAFF.

This clonotype was seen repeatedly, ten times or more. This beta chain is a stray sequence in a library constructed for alpha chains; its clone size is not meaningful. The CDR3 region is CASSLGTGGADTF. Written as DNA, the CDR3 is TGCGCCAGCAGCCTTGGGACAGGGGGCGCAGACACCTTC. The rearrangement joins TRBV5-1 to TRBJ1-2; 12 bases map to TRBD1. Per the germline V gene, CDR1 is SGHRS and CDR2 is YFSETQ. J was trimmed by 12 bases and V by 4 bases; bases with no gene match: 7. The CDR3 is 13 amino acids.